The source of this T cell receptor beta chain is a study of cytomegalovirus exposure and HLA in healthy donors. The CDR3 loop spans 14 amino acids. Germline CDR1 SGHDT, CDR2 YYEEEE. The V and J ends lost 3 bases and 5 bases, in that order; junction bases with no gene match: 5. A multiplex PCR was run with 60 Vbeta primers and 13 Jbeta primers. Only in-frame clones appear in the TCRdb table, and some are missing; sequencing was by immunoSEQ multiplex PCR. Here the sample spans 100,000 to 150,000 clones, around 72% being singletons. Sequencing input: PBMCs. The TCR comes from a woman aged 40 to 55 in good health and CMV-seronegative. V usage is TRBV5-6 and J usage is TRBJ1-2, with 9 bases identical to TRBD1. The CDR3 spells CASSSGTGYYGYTF. Here the CDR3 DNA reads TGTGCCAGCAGCTCCGGGACAGGGTATTATGGCTACACCTTC. Looking up the rest from reference TRBV5-6 and TRBJ1-2 gives the full variable domain: DAGVTQSPTHLIKTRGQQVTLRCSPKSGHDTVSWYQQALGQGPQFIFQYYEEEERQRGNFPDRFSGHQFPNYSSELNVNALLLGDSALYLCASSSGTGYYGYTFGSGTRLTVV.